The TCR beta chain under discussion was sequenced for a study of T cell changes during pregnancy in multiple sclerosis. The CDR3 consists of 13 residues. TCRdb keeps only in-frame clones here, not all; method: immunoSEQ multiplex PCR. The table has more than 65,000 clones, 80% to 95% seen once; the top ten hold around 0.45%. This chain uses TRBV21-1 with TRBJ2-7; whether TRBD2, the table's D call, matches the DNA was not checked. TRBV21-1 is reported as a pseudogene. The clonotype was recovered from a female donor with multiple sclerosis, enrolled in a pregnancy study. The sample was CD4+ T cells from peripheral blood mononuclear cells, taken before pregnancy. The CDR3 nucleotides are TGTGCCAGCAGCACAGTGAAGGGGGAGGGGCAGTACTTC. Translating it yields CASSTVKGEGQYF.